One sample yielded the 18 T cell receptor beta chains listed below, sequenced in a study of T cell responses to AZD1222 COVID-19 vaccine. TCRdb's table, derived via immunoSEQ multiplex PCR, lists solely in-frame clones and lacks some. In the table there are 85,000 to 110,000 clones, about 90% of which are singletons. The material was peripheral blood, obtained on day 0 of AZD1222 vaccination. These receptors were taken from an adult in good health.

The chain employs TRBV5-6 and TRBJ2-4; D not resolved. The V gene lost 4 bases and the J gene lost 0 bases, with 17 bases spanning the gap. The CDR3 totals 17 residues. Germline-derived CDR1 and CDR2 are SGHDT and YYEEEE. The chain's CDR3 is CASSPRTTVLAKNIQYF. In DNA, the CDR3 is TGTGCCAGCAGCCCTCGGACCACCGTCCTAGCCAAAAACATTCAGTACTTC.

The rearrangement joins TRBV3-1 (or the pseudogene TRBV3-2) to TRBJ1-2; the D gene is possibly TRBD1 (6 bases). Germline CDR1 is LGHDT and CDR2 is YNNKEL (reference sequence). CDR3 size: 14 residues. The V end lost 4 bases, the J end lost 8 bases, and 17 bases lay between the germline ends. CDR3 sequence (DNA): TGTGCCAGCAGCCTAAACAGCTACAGGGTCGGCTACACCTTC. Translated, it gives CASSLNSYRVGYTF.

V is TRBV6-5 and J is TRBJ1-5; possible D gene TRBD1, 6 bases. Germline V CDR1 and CDR2: MNHEY, SVGAGI. The CDR3 contains 14 residues. Trimming removed 0 bases at V and 7 bases at J, with 10 bases between. The CDR3 sequence is CASSYSGAGQPQHF. The CDR3 DNA reads TGTGCCAGCAGTTACTCGGGGGCAGGCCAGCCCCAGCATTTT.

The V gene is TRBV7-2, the J gene TRBJ2-1; the match to TRBD2 covers 12 bases. The trim removed 5 bases at V and 7 bases at J, leaving 6 bases unmatched. The CDR3 is 15 amino acids. Germline assignment: CDR1 SGHTA and CDR2 FQGNSA. The CDR3 protein is CASSRTSGGRNEQFF. In DNA form, the CDR3 reads TGTGCCAGCAGCCGTACTAGCGGGGGGCGGAATGAGCAGTTCTTC.

This clone has a handful of counts. V is TRBV21-1 and J is TRBJ1-2; the table calls TRBD1, which could not be checked here. TRBV21-1 is recorded as a pseudogene. This CDR3 is 14 amino acids long. CDR3 nucleotide sequence: TGTGCCAGCAGCAAAGGGAGACAGGACTATGGCTACACCTTC. Translated, it gives CASSKGRQDYGYTF.

This chain uses TRBV11-2 with TRBJ1-3, with D uncertain. The CDR3 spans 16 residues. V lost 5 bases and J 3 bases, leaving 17 bases between the germline ends. CDR1 and CDR2 (germline): SGHAT, FQNNGV. This CDR3 reads CASSTLGWADGNTIYF. As DNA, the CDR3 is TGTGCCAGCAGCACACTTGGTTGGGCAGATGGAAACACCATATATTTT.

The rearrangement links TRBV28 to TRBJ1-4; 7 bases align to TRBD1. V lost 6 bases to trimming and J lost 6 bases; unmatched junction nucleotides: 7. This CDR3 is built from 14 residues. Germline V gives CDR1 MDHEN, CDR2 SYDVKM. CDR3 loop: CASSHPGGDEKLFF. DNA of the CDR3: TGTGCCAGCAGCCACCCAGGGGGGGATGAAAAACTGTTTTTT. The full variable domain, rest sourced from reference TRBV28 and TRBJ1-4, is DVKVTQSSRYLVKRTGEKVFLECVQDMDHENMFWYRQDPGLGLRLIYFSYDVKMKEKGDIPEGYSVSREKKERFSLILESASTNQTSMYLCASSHPGGDEKLFFGSGTQLSVL.

The CDR3 coding sequence is TGTGCCAGCAGCTTCAACAGGGCCCTTGGTACTGAAGCTTTCTTT. This sequence encodes CASSFNRALGTEAFF. The rearrangement joins TRBV7-6 to TRBJ1-1; maybe TRBD1 (6 bases). The CDR3 contains 15 residues. The germline CDR1 and CDR2 sequences are SGHVS and FNYEAQ. Trimming took off 3 bases at V and 5 bases at J, with 16 bases between the two ends. Based on the CDR3 plus reference TRBV7-6 and TRBJ1-1, the full variable domain is GAGVSQSPRYKVTKRGQDVALRCDPISGHVSLYWYRQALGQGPEFLTYFNYEAQQDKSGLPNDRFSAERPEGSISTLTIQRTEQRDSAMYRCASSFNRALGTEAFFGQGTRLTVV.

This sequence joins TRBV3-1 (or the pseudogene TRBV3-2) and TRBJ1-1; tentatively, D is TRBD1 (5 bases). The ends were cut back, 1 base at V and 0 bases at J, with 12 bases in the middle. This CDR3 comprises 16 residues. Looked up from germline, CDR1 is LGHDT and CDR2 is YNNKEL (reference sequence). The CDR3 is CASSQAGGWMNTEAFF. DNA of the CDR3: TGTGCCAGCAGCCAAGCCGGGGGATGGATGAACACTGAAGCTTTCTTT.

The chain combines TRBV7-9 with TRBJ2-3, with D perhaps matching TRBD1 (6 bases). The CDR3 loop spans 16 amino acids. Trimming shortened V by 6 bases and J by 0 bases, and 16 bases separated the two germline ends. CDR1 is SEHNR, CDR2 FQNEAQ, per germline (reference sequence). This CDR3 reads CASRPQTGSSTDTQYF. The CDR3 DNA reads TGTGCCAGCAGACCTCAGACAGGATCTAGCACAGATACGCAGTATTTT.

The chain recombines TRBV6-2 or TRBV6-3 with TRBJ1-1; no clear D gene. Trimming pared 5 bases from V and 1 base from J, leaving 8 bases between. This CDR3 comprises 13 residues. CDR1 is MNHEY and CDR2 is SVGEGT in the germline V gene. CDR3 in amino acids: CASSLTENTEAFF. In nucleotides, the CDR3 is TGTGCCAGCAGTCTAACAGAGAACACTGAAGCTTTCTTT.

The chain uses TRBV11-2 and TRBJ2-3; 14 positions match TRBD2. Germline trimming cut 5 bases from V and 2 bases from J; bases unmatched to any gene: 9. This CDR3 has 18 residues. Germline V gives CDR1 SGHAT, CDR2 FQNNGV. As DNA, the CDR3 is TGTGCCAGCAGCACCGGGACTAGCGGGGGAGAACACACAGATACGCAGTATTTT. Its translation is CASSTGTSGGEHTDTQYF.

The chain recombines TRBV6-6 with TRBJ2-7; D unclear. The CDR3 spans 13 residues. Germline CDR1 and CDR2: MNHNY and SVGAGI (reference sequence). Trimming stripped 0 bases from V and 3 bases from J, with 6 bases between. The DNA for the CDR3 is TGTGCCAGCAGTTACTCTGAGGTCTACGAGCAGTACTTC. Encoded protein: CASSYSEVYEQYF.

The chain employs TRBV14 and TRBJ2-7; 9 nucleotides agree with TRBD2. In germline, CDR1 is SGHDN, CDR2 FVKESK. V dropped 4 bases and J dropped 0; count of bases not matched to a gene: 7. The CDR3 sequence is 16 residues long. The CDR3 reads CASSPDVAGVSYEQYF. The CDR3 nucleotides read TGTGCCAGCAGCCCCGACGTAGCGGGGGTCTCCTACGAGCAGTACTTC.

CDR3 residues: CASSEGGTQYF. CDR3 DNA: TGTGCCAGCAGTGAAGGTGGGACCCAGTACTTC. The V call is TRBV2, the J call TRBJ2-5, with D uncertain. Germline CDR1 SNHLY, CDR2 FYNNEI. CDR3 length: 11 residues. The V end lost 1 base, the J end lost 7 bases, and 4 bases lay between the germline ends.

CDR3 region: CASQGDRGEAGYSNQPQHF. CDR3 coding DNA: TGTGCCAGCCAAGGGGACAGGGGGGAAGCGGGATATAGCAATCAGCCCCAGCATTTT. V and J are TRBV2 and TRBJ1-5, with 11 bases lining up with TRBD1. The CDR3 sequence is 19 residues long. CDR1 SNHLY and CDR2 FYNNEI come from the germline V gene. V lost 8 bases, J lost 0 bases, and 15 bases stayed unmatched.

The rearrangement links TRBV7-8 to TRBJ2-7; D is ambiguous. Germline-derived CDR1 and CDR2 are SGHVS and FQNEAQ. The CDR3 extends over 11 amino acids. With 4 bases removed from V and 4 bases from J, the gap between germline ends came to 5 bases. CDR3 sequence reads: CASSSEYEQYF. CDR3 coding DNA: TGTGCCAGCAGCTCTGAATACGAGCAGTACTTC.

As concerns this clone: In the same sample, other DNA sequences code for this CDR3. The CDR3 reads CASSIALGTEAFF. DNA for the CDR3: TGTGCCAGTAGTATAGCCCTGGGGACTGAAGCTTTCTTT. The chain joins TRBV19 to TRBJ1-1; D is undetermined. Germline CDR1 and CDR2: LNHDA and SQIVND (reference sequence). V gave up 1 base and J gave up 5 bases, with 8 bases separating them. This CDR3 spans 13 amino acids.